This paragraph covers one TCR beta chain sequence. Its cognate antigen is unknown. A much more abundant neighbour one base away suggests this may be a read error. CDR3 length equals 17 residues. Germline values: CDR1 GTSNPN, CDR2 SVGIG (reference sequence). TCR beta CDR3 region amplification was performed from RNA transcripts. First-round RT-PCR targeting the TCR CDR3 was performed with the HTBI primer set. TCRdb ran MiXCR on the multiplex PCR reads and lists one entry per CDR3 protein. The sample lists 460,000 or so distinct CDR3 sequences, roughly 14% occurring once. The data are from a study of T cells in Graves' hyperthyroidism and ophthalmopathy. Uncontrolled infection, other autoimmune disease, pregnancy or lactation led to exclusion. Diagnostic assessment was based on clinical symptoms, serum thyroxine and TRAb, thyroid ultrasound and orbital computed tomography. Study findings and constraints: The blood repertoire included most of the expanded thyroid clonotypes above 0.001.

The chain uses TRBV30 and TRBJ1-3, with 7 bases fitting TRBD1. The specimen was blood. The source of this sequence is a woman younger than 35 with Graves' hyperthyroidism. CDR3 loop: CAWANFLRDSSGNAIYF. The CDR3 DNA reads TGTGCCTGGGCAAACTTCCTCCGGGACAGCTCTGGAAACGCCATATATTTT. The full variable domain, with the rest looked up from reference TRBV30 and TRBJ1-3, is SQTIHQWPATLVQPVGSPLSLECTVEGTSNPNLYWYRQAAGRGLQLLFYSVGIGQISSEVPQNLSASRPQDRQFILSSKKLLLSDSGFYLCAWANFLRDSSGNAIYFGEGSWLTVV.